Listed below are T cell receptor beta chains from one sample, sequenced in a study of a mutant IDH1 vaccine in newly diagnosed glioma. For these receptors, no antigen is known. The protocol was immunoSEQ multiplex PCR, while the TCRdb copy is restricted to in-frame clones and leaves out a portion. The sample has tens of thousands of clones; approximately 70% are singletons. The sequencing used peripheral blood mononuclear cells (PBMCs), collected from a glioma patient whose treatment included an IDH1 peptide vaccine. These TCRs come from a man aged 18 to 29 with glioma. Some clones in this sample may be carry-over from other donors' samples. Both conserved end residues are trimmed from each CDR3. Each record gives: D gene, clone size, J gene, V gene, CDR3 protein. The D gene is left open where the match is weak. The size field is filled for only some rows; it gives once, few, many or a size class.

NA	NA	TRBJ2-7	TRBV5-1	ASTITGDYEQY
NA	NA	TRBJ1-1	TRBV29-1	SGVTATTNTEAF
NA	once	TRBJ1-3	TRBV6-5	ASSLRHSGNTIY
NA	few	TRBJ1-1	TRBV9	ASSEMGDTEAF
NA	NA	TRBJ1-1	TRBV10-3	AISEWGGETGTEAF
TRBD1	once	TRBJ1-1	TRBV7-2	ASSYKPGQTEAF
NA	NA	TRBJ1-5	TRBV5-6	ASSLEGLGRNQPQH
NA	few	TRBJ1-2	TRBV15	ATSRDREGTGIQGYT
TRBD1	NA	TRBJ1-1	TRBV5-1	ASSFEVGQGFYTEAF
NA	NA	TRBJ1-3	TRBV9	ASSVHSGNTIY
TRBD2	NA	TRBJ2-3	TRBV7-2	ASSQRISGGTDTQY
NA	NA	TRBJ1-3	TRBV5-6	ASSLSRQFSGNTIY
TRBD1	NA	TRBJ1-1	TRBV7-8	ASSYPGGGTRYTEAF
TRBD1	NA	TRBJ1-3	TRBV6-5	ASSRDRSSGNTIY
NA	NA	TRBJ2-6	TRBV7-3	ASSFTSGGSNVLT
NA	few	TRBJ2-2	TRBV4-2	ASSQDDRAGELF
TRBD1	NA	TRBJ2-5	TRBV12-5	ASGTGQMQETQY
TRBD1	NA	TRBJ2-7	TRBV19	ASSSRQGVREQY
NA	NA	TRBJ2-5	TRBV9	ASGEETQY
TRBD1	NA	TRBJ1-1	TRBV5-1	ASSWDYRGGNTEAF